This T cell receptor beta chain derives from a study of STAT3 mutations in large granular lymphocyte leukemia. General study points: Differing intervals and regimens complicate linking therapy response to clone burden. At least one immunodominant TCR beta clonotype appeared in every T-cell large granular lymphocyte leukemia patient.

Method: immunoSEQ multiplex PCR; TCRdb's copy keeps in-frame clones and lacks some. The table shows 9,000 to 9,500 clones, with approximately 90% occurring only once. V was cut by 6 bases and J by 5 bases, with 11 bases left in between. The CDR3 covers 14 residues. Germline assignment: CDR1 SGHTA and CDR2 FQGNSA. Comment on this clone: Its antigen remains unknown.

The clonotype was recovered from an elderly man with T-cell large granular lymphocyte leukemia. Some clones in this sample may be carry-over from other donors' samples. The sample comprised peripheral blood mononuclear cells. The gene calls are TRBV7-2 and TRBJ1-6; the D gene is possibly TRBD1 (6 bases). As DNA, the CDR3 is TGTGCCAGCAGGACAGGCGCGAATAATTCACCCCTCCACTTT. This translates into CASRTGANNSPLHF.